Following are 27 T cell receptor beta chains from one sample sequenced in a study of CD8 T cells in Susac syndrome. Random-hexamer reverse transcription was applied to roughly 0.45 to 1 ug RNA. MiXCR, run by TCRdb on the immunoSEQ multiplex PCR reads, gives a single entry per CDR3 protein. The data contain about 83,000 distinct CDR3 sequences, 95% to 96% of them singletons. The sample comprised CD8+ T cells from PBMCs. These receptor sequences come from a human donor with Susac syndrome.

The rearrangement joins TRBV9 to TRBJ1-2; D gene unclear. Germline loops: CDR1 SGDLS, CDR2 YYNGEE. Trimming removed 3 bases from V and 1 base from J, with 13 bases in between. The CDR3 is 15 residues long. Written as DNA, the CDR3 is TGTGCCAGCAGCGCTAGACGGAGCAGTAACTATGGCTACACCTTC. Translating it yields CASSARRSSNYGYTF.

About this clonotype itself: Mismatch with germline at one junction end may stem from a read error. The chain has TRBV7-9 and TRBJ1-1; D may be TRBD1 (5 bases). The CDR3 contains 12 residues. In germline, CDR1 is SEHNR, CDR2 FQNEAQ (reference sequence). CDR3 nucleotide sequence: TGTGCCAGCAGCAAGGCAGGTATTGAAGGGGTCTTT. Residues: CASSKAGIEGVF. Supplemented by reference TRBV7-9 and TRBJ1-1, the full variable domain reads DTGVSQNPRHKITKRGQNVTFRCDPISEHNRLYWYRQTLGQGPEFLTYFQNEAQLEKSRLLSDRFSAERPKGSFSTLEIQRTEQGDSAMYLCASSKAGIEGVFGQGTRLTVV.

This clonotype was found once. The CDR3 DNA follows: TGTGCCAGCAGCTTTGGGGGGGGCGAGCAGTACGTC. It specifies CASSFGGGEQYV. The rearrangement joins TRBV7-9 to TRBJ2-7; TRBD2 matches 7 bases. This CDR3 comprises 12 residues. V lost 3 bases and J lost 6; bases outside the gene matches: 2. CDR1 SEHNR and CDR2 FQNEAQ come from the germline V gene (reference sequence).

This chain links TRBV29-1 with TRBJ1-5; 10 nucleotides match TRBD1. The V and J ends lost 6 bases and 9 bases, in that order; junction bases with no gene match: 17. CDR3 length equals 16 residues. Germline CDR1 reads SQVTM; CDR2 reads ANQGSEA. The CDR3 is CSVVDLTGGPDGPQHF. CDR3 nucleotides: TGCAGCGTGGTAGACCTGACAGGGGGCCCCGACGGGCCCCAGCATTTT.

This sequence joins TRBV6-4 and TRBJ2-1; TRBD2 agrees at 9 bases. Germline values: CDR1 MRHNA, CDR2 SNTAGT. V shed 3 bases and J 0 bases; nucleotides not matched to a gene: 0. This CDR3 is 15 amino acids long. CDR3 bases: TGTGCCAGCAGTGAGCGGGGGGGCTCCTACAATGAGCAGTTCTTC. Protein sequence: CASSERGGSYNEQFF.

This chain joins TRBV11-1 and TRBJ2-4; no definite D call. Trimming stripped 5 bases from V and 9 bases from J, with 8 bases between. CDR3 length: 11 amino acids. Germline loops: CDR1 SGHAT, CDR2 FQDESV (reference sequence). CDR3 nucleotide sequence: TGTGCCAGCAGCCCCGGCGGCATTCAGTACTTC. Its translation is CASSPGGIQYF.

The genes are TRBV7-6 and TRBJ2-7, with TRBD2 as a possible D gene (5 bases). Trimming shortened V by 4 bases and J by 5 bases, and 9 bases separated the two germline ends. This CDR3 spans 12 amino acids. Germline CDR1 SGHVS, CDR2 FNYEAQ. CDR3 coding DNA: TGTGCCAGCAGCTCCGGCGGGCACGAGCAGTACTTC. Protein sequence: CASSSGGHEQYF.

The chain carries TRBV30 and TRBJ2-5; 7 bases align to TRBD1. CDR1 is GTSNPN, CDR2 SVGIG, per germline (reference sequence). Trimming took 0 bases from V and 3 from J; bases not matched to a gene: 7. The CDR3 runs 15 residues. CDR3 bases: TGTGCCTGGAGTGTTTTTCAAGACAGGGAAGAGACCCAGTACTTC. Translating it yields CAWSVFQDREETQYF.

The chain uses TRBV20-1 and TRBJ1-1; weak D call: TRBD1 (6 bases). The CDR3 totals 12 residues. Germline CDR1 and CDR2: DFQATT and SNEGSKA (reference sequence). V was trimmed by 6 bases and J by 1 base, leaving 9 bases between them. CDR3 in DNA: TGCAGTGCCAGACAGGAGAACACTGAAGCTTTCTTT. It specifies CSARQENTEAFF.

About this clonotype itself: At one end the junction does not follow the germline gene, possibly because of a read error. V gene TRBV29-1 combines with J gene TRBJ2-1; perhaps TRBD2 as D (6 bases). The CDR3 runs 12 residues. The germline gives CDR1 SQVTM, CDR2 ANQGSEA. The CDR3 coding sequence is TGCAGCGTACGGGACTCCAACAATGAGCAGTTCTTC. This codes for CSVRDSNNEQFF.

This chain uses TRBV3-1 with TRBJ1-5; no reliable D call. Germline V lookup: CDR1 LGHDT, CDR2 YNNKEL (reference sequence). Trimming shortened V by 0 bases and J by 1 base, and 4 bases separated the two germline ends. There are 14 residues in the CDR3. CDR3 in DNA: TGTGCCAGCAGCCAAGATTGGAGCAATCAGCCCCAGCATTTT. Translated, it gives CASSQDWSNQPQHF.

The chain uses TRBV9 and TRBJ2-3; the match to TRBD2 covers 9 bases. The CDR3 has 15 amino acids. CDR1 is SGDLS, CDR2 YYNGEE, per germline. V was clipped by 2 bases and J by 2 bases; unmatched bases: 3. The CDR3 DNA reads TGTGCCAGCAGCGTGGCTAGCGGGGACACAGATACGCAGTATTTT. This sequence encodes CASSVASGDTDTQYF.

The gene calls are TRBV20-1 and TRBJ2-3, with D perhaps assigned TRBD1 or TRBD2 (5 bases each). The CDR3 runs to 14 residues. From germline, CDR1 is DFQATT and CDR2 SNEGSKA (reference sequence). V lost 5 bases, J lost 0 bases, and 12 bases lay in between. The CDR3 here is CSADSGPSTDTQYF. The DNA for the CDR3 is TGCAGTGCTGATTCGGGACCGAGCACAGATACGCAGTATTTT.

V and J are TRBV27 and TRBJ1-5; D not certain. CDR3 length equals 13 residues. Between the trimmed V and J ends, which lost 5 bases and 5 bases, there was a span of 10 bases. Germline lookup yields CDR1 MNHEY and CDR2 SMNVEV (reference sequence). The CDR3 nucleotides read TGTGCCAGCAGTCTTGGTCTAGATCAGCCCCAGCATTTT. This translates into CASSLGLDQPQHF.

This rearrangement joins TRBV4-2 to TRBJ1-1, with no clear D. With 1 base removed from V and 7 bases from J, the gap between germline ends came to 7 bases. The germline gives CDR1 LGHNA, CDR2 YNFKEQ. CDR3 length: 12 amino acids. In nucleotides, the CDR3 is TGTGCCAGCAGCCAAGTCCCGGGTGAAGCTTTCTTT. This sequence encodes CASSQVPGEAFF.

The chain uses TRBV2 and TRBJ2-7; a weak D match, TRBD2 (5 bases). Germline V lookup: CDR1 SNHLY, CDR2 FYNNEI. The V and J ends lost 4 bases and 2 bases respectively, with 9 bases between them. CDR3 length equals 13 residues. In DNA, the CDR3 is TGTGCCAGCAGTGCGGGGTTGGCCTACGAGCAGTACTTC. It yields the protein CASSAGLAYEQYF.

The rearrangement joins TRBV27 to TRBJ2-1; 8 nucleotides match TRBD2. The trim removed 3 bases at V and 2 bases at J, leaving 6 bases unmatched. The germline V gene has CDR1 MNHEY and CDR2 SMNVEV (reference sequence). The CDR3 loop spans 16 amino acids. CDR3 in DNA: TGTGCCAGCAGTTTGCTCCCGGGGGGGACCTACAATGAGCAGTTCTTC. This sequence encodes CASSLLPGGTYNEQFF.

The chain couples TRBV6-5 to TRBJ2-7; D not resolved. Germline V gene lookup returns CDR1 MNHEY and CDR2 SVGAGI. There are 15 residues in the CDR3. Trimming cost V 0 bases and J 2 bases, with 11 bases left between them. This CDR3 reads CASSYSEGYAYEQYF. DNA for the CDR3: TGTGCCAGCAGTTACTCGGAAGGATACGCCTACGAGCAGTACTTC.

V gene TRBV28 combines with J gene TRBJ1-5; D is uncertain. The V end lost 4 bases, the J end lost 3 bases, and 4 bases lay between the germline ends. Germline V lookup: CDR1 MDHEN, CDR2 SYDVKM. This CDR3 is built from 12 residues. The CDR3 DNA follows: TGTGCCAGCAGTTATCTCAATCAGCCCCAGCATTTT. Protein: CASSYLNQPQHF.

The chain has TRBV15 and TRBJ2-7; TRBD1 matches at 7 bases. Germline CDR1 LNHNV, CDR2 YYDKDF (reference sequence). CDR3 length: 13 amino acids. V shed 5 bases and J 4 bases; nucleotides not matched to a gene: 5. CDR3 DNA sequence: TGTGCCACCAGCGAGAGGGGGCTTTACGAGCAGTACTTC. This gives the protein CATSERGLYEQYF.

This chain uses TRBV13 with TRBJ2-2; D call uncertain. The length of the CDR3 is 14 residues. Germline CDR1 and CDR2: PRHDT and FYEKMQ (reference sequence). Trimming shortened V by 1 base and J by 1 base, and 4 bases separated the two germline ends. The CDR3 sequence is CASSLERNTGELFF. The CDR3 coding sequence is TGTGCCAGCAGCTTAGAGAGGAACACCGGGGAGCTGTTTTTT. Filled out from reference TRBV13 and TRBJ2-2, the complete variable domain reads AAGVIQSPRHLIKEKRETATLKCYPIPRHDTVYWYQQGPGQDPQFLISFYEKMQSDKGSIPDRFSAQQFSDYHSELNMSSLELGDSALYFCASSLERNTGELFFGEGSRLTVL.

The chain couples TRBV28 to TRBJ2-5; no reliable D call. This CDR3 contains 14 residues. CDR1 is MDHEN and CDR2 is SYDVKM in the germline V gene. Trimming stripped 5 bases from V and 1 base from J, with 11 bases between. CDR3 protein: CASSTRPSQETQYF. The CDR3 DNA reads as TGTGCCAGCAGTACCCGACCCTCCCAAGAGACCCAGTACTTC.

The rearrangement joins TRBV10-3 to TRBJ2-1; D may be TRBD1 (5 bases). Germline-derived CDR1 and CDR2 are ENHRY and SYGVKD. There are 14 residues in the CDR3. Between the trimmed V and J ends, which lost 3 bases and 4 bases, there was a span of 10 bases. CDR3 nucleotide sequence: TGTGCCATCAGTGATCAGGGCAAGTACAATGAGCAGTTCTTC. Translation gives CAISDQGKYNEQFF.

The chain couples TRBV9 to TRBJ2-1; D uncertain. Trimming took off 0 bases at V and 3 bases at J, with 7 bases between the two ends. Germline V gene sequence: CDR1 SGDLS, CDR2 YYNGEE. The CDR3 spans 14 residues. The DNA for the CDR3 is TGTGCCAGCAGCGTAGGGGATAACTACAATGAGCAGTTCTTC. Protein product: CASSVGDNYNEQFF.

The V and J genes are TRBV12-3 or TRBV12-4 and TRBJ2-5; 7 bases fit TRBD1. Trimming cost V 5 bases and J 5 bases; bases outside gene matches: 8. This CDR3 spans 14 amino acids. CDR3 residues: CASSRQGGKETQYF. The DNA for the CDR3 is TGTGCCAGCAGTAGACAGGGTGGCAAGGAGACCCAGTACTTC.

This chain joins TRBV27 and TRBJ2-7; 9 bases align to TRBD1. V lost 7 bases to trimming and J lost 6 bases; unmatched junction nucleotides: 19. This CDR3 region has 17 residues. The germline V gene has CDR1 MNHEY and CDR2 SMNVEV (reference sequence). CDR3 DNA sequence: TGTGCCAGCAACCCCGGGACAGGGCCTGTGGCGGTGGGCGAGCAGTACTTC. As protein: CASNPGTGPVAVGEQYF.

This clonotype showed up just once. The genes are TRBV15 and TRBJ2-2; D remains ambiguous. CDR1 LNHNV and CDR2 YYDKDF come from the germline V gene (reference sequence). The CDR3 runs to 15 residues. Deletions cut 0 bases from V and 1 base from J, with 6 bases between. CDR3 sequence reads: CATSRDGENTGELFF. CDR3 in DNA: TGTGCCACCAGCAGAGATGGCGAGAACACCGGGGAGCTGTTTTTT.